This entry features one T cell receptor (beta chain) sequence. The sample is drawn from a study of control samples from healthy donors and cancer patients. Germline CDR1 reads LNHDA; CDR2 reads SQIVND (reference sequence). Trimming stripped 5 bases from V and 5 bases from J, with 9 bases between. The CDR3 is made up of 12 amino acids. The protocol was immunoSEQ multiplex PCR, while the TCRdb copy is restricted to in-frame clones and leaves out a portion. The table lists about 120,000 clones, roughly 90% of them singletons. The receptor's source is a man between 40 and 49 years old in good health. The sample taken for sequencing was blood. The chain joins TRBV19 to TRBJ1-1; perhaps TRBD1 as D (5 bases). CDR3 region: CASSFGATEAFF. In DNA form, the CDR3 reads TGTGCCAGTAGTTTTGGGGCTACTGAAGCTTTCTTT.